This TCR beta chain was obtained from a study of T cell responses to AZD1222 COVID-19 vaccine. Study results and caveats: Targets within unmutated variant regions were reportedly found for nearly half of spike-specific TCRs. Only a handful of AZD1222 recipients, several in all, had baseline seropositivity.

Germline loops: CDR1 SGHAT, CDR2 FQNNGV. This CDR3 region has 17 residues. V lost 2 bases to trimming and J lost 0 bases, with 14 bases between them. About this clone itself: Its antigen is undetermined.

Clones were read by immunoSEQ multiplex PCR, and TCRdb kept only the in-frame ones, dropping some. This sample has some 150,000 clones, with about 86% found just once. This sequence joins TRBV11-2 and TRBJ2-4; no firm D call. The TCR was taken from an adult who received the AZD1222 COVID-19 vaccine. The specimen was peripheral blood, collected 28 days after the second AZD1222 dose. The CDR3 spells CASSLRWTGLAKNIQYF. DNA of the CDR3: TGTGCCAGCAGCTTACGATGGACCGGCCTAGCCAAAAACATTCAGTACTTC.